Only a few counts were recorded for the clone carrying this TCR beta chain. This entry belongs to a study of blood T cell repertoires in COVID-19. Study-wide context: There were acute and convalescent COVID-19 samples, and they came from the United States, Italy and Spain. T cells, B-cell-depleted T cells, or PBMCs provided the cDNA or gDNA that served as material.

Per the authors' pipeline: Amplification of reference gene primers was used by the study to estimate nucleated cell counts. Only in-frame clones appear in the TCRdb table, and some are missing; sequencing was by immunoSEQ multiplex PCR. V, J and clone size reflect that table, while D and trimming were determined from the DNA. Of 200,000 to 250,000 clones in the sample, 84% were seen once. This CDR3 has 13 residues. V was pared by 3 bases and J by 4 bases, with 10 bases between. CDR1 is SGDLS, CDR2 YYNGEE, per germline. Sequenced input: peripheral blood. The chain carries TRBV9 and TRBJ1-2; the D gene is possibly TRBD1 (6 bases). The sequence was collected from a man aged 45-65 years with acute or convalescent COVID-19. CDR3 bases: TGTGCCAGCAGCGAAGAAGGGGGCTATGGCTACACCTTC. This translates into CASSEEGGYGYTF.